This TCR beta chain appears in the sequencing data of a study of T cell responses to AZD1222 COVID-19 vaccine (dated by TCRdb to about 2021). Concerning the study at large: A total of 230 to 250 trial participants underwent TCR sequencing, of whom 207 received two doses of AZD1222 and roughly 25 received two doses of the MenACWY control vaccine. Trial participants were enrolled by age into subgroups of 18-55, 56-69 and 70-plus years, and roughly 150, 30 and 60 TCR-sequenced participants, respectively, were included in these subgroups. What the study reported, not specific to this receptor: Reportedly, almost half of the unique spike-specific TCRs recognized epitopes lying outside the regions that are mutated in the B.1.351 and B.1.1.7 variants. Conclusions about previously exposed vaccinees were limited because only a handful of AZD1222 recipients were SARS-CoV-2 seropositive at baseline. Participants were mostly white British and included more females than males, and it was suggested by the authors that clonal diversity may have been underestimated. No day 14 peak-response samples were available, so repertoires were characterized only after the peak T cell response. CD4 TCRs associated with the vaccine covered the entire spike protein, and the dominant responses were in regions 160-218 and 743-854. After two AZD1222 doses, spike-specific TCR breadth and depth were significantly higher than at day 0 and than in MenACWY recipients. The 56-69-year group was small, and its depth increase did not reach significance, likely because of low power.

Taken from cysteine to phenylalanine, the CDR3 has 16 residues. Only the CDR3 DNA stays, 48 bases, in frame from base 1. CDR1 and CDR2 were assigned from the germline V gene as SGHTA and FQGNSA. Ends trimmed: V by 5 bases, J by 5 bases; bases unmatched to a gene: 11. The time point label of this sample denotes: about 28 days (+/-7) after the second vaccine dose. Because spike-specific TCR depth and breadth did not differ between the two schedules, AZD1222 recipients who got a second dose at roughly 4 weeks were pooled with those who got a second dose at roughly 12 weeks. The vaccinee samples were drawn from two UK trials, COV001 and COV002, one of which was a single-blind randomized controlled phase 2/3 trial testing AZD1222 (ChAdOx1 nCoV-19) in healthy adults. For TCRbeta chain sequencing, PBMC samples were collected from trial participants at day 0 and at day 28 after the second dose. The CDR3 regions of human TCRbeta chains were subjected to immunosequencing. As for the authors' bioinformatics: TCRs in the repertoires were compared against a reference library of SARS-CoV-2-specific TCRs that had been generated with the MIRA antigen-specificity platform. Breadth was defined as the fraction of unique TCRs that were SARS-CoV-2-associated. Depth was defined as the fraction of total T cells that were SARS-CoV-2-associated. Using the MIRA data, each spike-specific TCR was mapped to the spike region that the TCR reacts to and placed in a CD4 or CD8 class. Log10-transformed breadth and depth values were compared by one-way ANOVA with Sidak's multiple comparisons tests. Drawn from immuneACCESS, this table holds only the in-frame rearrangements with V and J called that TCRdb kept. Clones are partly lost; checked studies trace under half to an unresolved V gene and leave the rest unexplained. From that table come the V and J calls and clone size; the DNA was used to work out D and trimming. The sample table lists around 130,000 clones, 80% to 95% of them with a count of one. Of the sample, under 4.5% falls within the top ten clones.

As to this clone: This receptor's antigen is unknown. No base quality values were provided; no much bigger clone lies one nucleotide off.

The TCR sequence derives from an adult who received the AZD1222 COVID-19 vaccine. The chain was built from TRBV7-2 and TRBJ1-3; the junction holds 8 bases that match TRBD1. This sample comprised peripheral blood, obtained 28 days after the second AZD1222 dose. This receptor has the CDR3 CASSPTSGQGRNTIYF. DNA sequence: TGTGCCAGCAGCCCCACGAGTGGACAGGGAAGAAACACCATATATTTT.